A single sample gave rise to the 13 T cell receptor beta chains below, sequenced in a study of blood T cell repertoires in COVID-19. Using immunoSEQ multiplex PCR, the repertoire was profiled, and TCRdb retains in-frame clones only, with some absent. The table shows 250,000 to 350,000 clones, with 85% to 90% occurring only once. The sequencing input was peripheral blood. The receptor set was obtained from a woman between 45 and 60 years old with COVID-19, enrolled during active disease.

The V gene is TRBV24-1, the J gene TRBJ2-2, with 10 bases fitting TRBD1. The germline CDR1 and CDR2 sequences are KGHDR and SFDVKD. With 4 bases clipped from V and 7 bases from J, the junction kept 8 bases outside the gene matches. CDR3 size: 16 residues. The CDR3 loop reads CATSDSDRGQIGELFF. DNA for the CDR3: TGTGCCACCAGTGACTCCGACAGGGGGCAAATCGGGGAGCTGTTTTTT.

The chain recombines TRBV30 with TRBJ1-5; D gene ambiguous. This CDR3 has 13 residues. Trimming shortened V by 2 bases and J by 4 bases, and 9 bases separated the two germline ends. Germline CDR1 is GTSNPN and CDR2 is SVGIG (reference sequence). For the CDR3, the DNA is TGTGCCTGGAGTAGCGGGCTAAATCAGCCCCAGCATTTT. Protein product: CAWSSGLNQPQHF.

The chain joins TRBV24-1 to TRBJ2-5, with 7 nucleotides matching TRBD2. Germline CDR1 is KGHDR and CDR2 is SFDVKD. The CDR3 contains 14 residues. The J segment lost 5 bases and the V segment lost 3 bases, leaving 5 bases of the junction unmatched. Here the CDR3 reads CATSDLRAGETQYF. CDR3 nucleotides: TGTGCCACCAGTGATCTTAGAGCGGGGGAGACCCAGTACTTC.

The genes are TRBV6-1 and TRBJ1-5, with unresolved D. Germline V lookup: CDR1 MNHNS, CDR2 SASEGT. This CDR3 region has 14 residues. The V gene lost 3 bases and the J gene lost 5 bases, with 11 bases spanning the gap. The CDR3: CASSDAGGDQPQHF. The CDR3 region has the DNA TGTGCCAGCAGTGACGCCGGAGGCGATCAGCCCCAGCATTTT.

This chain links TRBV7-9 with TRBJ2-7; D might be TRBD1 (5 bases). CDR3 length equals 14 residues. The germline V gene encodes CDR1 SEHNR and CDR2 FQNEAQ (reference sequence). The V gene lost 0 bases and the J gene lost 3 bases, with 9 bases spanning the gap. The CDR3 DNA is TGTGCCAGCAGCTTAGCGGCAGGGCTCTACGAGCAGTACTTC. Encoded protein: CASSLAAGLYEQYF. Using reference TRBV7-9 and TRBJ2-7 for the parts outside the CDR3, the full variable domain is DTGVSQNPRHKITKRGQNVTFRCDPISEHNRLYWYRQTLGQGPEFLTYFQNEAQLEKSRLLSDRFSAERPKGSFSTLEIQRTEQGDSAMYLCASSLAAGLYEQYFGPGTRLTVT.

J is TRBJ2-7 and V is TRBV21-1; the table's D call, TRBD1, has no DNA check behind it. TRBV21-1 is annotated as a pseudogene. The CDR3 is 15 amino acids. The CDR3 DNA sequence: TGTGCCAGCAGCAAGGTATCTGGGGGACAGGGGGAGCAGTACTTC. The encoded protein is CASSKVSGGQGEQYF.

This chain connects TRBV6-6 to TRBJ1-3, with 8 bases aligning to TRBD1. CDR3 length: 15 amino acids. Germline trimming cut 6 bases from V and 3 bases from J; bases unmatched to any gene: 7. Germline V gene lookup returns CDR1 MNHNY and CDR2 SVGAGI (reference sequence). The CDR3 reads CASRDRESNGNTIYF. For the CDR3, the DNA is TGTGCCAGCAGGGACAGGGAGAGTAATGGAAACACCATATATTTT.

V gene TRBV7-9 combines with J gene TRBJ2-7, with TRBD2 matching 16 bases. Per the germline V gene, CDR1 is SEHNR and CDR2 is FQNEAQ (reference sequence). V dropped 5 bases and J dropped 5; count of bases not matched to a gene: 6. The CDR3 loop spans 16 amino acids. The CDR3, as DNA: TGTGCCAGCAGCCCCACGGGACTAGCGGGAGGGCACGAGCAGTACTTC. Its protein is CASSPTGLAGGHEQYF.

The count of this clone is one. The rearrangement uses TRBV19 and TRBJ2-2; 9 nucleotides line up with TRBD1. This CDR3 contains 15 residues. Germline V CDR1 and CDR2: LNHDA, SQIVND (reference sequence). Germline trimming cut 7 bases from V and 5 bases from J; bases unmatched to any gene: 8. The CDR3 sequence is CASMDYRGRTGELFF. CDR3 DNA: TGTGCCAGTATGGACTACAGGGGGCGAACCGGGGAGCTGTTTTTT.

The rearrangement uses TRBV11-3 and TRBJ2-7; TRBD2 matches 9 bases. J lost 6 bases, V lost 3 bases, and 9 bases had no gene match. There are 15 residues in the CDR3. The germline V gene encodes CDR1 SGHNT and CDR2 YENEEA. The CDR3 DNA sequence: TGTGCCAGCAGCTTTAGCGGGAGTTCGGGTGGCGAGCAGTACTTC. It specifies CASSFSGSSGGEQYF.

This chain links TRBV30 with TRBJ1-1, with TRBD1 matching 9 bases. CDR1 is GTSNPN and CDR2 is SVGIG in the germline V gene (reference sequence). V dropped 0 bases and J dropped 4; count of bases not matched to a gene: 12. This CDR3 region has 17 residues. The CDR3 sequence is CAWSVWPGQGIGTEAFF. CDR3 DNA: TGTGCCTGGAGTGTATGGCCGGGACAGGGAATTGGCACTGAAGCTTTCTTT.

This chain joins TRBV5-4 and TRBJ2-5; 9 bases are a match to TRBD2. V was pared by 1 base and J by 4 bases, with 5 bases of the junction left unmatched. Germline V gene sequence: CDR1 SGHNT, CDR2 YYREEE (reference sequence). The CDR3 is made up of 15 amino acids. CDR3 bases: TGTGCCAGCAGCTTGATAGCGGGAGACTCAGAGACCCAGTACTTC. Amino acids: CASSLIAGDSETQYF.

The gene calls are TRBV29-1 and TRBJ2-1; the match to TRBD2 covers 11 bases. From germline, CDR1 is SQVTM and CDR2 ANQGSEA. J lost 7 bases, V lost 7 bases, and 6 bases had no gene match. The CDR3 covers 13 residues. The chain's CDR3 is CSGGTSGQNEQFF. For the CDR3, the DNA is TGCAGCGGGGGGACTAGCGGACAGAATGAGCAGTTCTTC.